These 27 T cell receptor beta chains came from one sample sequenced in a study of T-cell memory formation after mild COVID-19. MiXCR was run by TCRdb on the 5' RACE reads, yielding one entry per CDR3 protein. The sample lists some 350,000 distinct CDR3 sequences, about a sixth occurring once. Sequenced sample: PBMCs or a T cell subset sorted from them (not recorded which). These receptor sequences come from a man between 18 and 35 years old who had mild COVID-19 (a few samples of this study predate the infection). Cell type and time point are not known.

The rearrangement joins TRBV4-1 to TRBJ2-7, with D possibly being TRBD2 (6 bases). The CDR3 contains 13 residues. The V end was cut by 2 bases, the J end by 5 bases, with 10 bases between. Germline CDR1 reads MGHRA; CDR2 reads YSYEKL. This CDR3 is CASSQKPGDEQYV. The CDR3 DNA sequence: TGCGCCAGCAGCCAAAAGCCGGGAGACGAGCAGTACGTC.

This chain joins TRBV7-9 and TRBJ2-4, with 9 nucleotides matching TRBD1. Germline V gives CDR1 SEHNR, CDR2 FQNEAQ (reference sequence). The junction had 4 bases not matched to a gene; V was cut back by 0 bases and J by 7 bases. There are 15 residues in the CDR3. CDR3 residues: CASSLAGTGKNIQYF. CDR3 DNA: TGTGCCAGCAGCTTAGCTGGGACAGGGAAGAACATTCAGTACTTC.

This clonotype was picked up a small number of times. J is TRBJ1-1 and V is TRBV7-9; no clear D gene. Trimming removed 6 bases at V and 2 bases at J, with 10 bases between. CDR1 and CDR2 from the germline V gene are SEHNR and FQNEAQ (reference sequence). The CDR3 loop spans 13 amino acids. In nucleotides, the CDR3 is TGTGCCAGCAGGTTACCAGGTAACACTGAAGCTTTCTTT. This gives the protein CASRLPGNTEAFF. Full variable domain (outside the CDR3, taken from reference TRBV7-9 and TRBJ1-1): DTGVSQNPRHKITKRGQNVTFRCDPISEHNRLYWYRQTLGQGPEFLTYFQNEAQLEKSRLLSDRFSAERPKGSFSTLEIQRTEQGDSAMYLCASRLPGNTEAFFGQGTRLTVV.

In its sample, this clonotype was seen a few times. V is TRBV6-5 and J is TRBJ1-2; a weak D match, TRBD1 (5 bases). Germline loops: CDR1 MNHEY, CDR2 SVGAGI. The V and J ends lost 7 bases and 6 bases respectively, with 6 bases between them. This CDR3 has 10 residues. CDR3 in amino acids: CASTGHGYTF. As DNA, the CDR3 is TGTGCCAGCACAGGGCATGGCTACACCTTC.

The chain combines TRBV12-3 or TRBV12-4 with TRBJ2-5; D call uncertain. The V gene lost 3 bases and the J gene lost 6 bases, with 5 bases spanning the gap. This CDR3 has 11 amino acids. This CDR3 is CASSFFKTQYF. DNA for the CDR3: TGTGCCAGCAGTTTCTTTAAGACCCAGTACTTC.

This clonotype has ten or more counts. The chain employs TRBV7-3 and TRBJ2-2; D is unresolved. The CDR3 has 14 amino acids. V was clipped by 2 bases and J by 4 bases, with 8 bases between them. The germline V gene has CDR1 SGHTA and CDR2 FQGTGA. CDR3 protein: CASSLGVGTGELFF. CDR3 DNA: TGTGCCAGCAGCTTAGGGGTCGGCACCGGGGAGCTGTTTTTT.

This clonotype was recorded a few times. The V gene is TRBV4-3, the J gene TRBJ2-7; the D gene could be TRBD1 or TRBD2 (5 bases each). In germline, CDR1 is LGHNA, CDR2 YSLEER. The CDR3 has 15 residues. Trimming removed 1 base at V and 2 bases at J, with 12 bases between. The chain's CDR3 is CASSQGPGPTYEQYF. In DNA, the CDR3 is TGCGCCAGCAGCCAAGGCCCGGGGCCCACCTACGAGCAGTACTTC.

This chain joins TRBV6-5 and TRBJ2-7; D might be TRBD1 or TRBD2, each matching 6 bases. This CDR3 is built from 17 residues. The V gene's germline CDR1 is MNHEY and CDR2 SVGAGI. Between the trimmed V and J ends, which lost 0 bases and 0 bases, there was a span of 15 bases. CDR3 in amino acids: CASSYSMPGAFSYEQYF. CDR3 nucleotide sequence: TGTGCCAGCAGTTACTCGATGCCGGGGGCTTTCTCCTACGAGCAGTACTTC.

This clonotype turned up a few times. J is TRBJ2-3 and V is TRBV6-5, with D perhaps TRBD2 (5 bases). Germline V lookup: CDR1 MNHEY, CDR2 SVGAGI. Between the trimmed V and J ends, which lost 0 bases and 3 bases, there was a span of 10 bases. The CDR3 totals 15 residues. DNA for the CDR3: TGTGCCAGCAGTTACTCACCTAGGAGGACAGATACGCAGTATTTT. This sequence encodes CASSYSPRRTDTQYF.

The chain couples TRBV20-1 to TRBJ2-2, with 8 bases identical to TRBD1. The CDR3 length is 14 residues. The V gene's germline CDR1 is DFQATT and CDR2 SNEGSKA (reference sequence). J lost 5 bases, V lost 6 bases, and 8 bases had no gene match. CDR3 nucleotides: TGCAGTGCGGGGACAGGACAGGGAACCGGGGAGCTGTTTTTT. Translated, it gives CSAGTGQGTGELFF.

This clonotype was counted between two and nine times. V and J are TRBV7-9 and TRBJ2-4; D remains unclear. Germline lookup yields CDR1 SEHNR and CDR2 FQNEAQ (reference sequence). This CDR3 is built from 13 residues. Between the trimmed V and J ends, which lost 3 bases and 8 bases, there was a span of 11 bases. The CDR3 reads CASSFPGLDIQYF. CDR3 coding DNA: TGTGCCAGCAGCTTCCCAGGTTTAGACATTCAGTACTTC.

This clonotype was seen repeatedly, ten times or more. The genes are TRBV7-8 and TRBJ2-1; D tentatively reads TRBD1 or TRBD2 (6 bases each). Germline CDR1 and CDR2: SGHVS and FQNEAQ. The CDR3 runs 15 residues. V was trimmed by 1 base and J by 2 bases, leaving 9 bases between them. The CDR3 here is CASSLDRGPYNEQFF. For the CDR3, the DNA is TGTGCCAGCAGCTTAGATCGGGGGCCCTACAATGAGCAGTTCTTC. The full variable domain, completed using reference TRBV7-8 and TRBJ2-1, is GAGVSQSPRYKVAKRGQDVALRCDPISGHVSLFWYQQALGQGPEFLTYFQNEAQLDKSGLPSDRFFAERPEGSVSTLKIQRTQQEDSAVYLCASSLDRGPYNEQFFGPGTRLTVL.

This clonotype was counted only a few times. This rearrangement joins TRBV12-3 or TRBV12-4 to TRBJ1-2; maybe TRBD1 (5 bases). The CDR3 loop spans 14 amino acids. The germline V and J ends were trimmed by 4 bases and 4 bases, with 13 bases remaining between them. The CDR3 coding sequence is TGTGCCAGCAGTTCCCCAGGGTCCTTCTATGGCTACACCTTC. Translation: CASSSPGSFYGYTF.

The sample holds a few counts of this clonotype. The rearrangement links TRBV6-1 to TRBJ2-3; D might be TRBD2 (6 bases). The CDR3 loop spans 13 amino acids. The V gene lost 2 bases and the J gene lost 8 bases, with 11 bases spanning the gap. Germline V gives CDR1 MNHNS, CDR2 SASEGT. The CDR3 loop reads CASSEREGGTQYF. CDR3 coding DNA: TGTGCCAGCAGTGAACGAGAGGGAGGTACGCAGTATTTT.

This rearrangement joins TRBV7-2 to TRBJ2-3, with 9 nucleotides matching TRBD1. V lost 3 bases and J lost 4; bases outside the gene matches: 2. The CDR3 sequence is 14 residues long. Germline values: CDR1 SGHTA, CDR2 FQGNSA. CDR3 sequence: CASSFNRGPDTQYF. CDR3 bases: TGTGCCAGCAGCTTCAACAGGGGGCCAGATACGCAGTATTTT.

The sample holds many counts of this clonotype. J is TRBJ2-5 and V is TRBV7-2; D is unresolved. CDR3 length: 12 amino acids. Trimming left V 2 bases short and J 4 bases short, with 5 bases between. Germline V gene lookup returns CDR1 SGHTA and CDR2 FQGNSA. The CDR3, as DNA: TGTGCCAGCAGCTTATTCGGAGAGACCCAGTACTTC. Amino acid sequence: CASSLFGETQYF.

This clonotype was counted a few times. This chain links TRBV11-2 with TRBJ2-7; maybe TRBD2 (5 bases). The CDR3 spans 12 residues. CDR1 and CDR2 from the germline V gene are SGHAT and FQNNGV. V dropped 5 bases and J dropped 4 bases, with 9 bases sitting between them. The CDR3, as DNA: TGTGCCAGCAGCCCGAGCGGTTACGAGCAGTACGTC. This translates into CASSPSGYEQYV.

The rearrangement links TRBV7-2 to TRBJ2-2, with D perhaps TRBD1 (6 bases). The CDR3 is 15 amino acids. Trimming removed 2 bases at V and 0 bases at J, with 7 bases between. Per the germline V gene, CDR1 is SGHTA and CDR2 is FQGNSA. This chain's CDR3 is CASSLRTANTGELFF. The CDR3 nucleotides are TGTGCCAGCAGCTTAAGGACAGCGAACACCGGGGAGCTGTTTTTT.

The CDR3 coding sequence is TGCGCCAGCAGCCAAGGGTCTAGCAATCAGCCCCAGCATTTT. As protein: CASSQGSSNQPQHF. This sequence joins TRBV4-3 and TRBJ1-5; D is uncertain. The CDR3 has 14 residues. Germline assignment: CDR1 LGHNA and CDR2 YSLEER. Between the trimmed V and J ends, which lost 1 base and 0 bases, there was a span of 4 bases.

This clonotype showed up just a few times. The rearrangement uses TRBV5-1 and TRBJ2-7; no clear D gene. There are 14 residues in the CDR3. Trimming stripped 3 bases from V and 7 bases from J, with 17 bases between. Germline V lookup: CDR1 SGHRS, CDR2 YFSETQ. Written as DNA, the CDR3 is TGCGCCAGCAGCTCCTGGTCACTAAGCATGGAGCAGTACTTC. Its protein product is CASSSWSLSMEQYF. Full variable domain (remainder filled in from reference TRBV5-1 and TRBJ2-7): KAGVTQTPRYLIKTRGQQVTLSCSPISGHRSVSWYQQTPGQGLQFLFEYFSETQRNKGNFPGRFSGRQFSNSRSEMNVSTLELGDSALYLCASSSWSLSMEQYFGPGTRLTVT.

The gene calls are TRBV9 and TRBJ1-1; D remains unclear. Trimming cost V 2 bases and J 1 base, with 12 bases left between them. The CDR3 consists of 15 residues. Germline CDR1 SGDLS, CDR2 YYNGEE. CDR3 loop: CASSVDGHGNTEAFF. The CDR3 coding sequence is TGTGCCAGCAGCGTGGACGGGCATGGGAACACTGAAGCTTTCTTT.

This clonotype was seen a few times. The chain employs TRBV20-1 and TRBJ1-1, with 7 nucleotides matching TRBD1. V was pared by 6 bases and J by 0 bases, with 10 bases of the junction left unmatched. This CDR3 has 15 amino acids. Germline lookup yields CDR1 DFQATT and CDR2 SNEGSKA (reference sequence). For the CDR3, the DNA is TGCAGTGCCCGGGGAGGGGGCTTGGTGAACACTGAAGCTTTCTTT. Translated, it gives CSARGGGLVNTEAFF.

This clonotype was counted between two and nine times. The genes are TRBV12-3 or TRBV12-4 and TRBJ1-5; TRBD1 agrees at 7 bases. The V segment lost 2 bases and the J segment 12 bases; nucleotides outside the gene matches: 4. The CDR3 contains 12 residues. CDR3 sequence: CASSLRTGHQHF. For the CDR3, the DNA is TGTGCCAGCAGTTTAAGGACAGGCCACCAGCATTTT.

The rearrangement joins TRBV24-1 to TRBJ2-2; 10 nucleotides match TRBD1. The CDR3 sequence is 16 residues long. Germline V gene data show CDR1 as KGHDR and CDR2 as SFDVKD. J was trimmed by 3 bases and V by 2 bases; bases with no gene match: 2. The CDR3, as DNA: TGTGCCACCAGTGATTCCGGGACAGGGGACACCGGGGAGCTGTTTTTT. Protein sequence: CATSDSGTGDTGELFF.

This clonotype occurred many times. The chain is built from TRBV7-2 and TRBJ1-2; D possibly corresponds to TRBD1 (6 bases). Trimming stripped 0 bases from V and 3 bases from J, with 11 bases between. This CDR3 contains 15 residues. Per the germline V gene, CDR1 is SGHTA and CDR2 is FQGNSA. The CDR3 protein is CASSLAQGSHYGYTF. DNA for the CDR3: TGTGCCAGCAGCTTAGCACAGGGATCCCACTATGGCTACACCTTC.

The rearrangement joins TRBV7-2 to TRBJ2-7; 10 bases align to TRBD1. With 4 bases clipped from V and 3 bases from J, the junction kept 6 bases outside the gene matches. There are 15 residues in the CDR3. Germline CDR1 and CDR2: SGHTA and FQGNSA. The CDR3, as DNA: TGTGCCAGCAGCTGGACAGGGGGTCCCCTCTACGAGCAGTACTTC. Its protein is CASSWTGGPLYEQYF.

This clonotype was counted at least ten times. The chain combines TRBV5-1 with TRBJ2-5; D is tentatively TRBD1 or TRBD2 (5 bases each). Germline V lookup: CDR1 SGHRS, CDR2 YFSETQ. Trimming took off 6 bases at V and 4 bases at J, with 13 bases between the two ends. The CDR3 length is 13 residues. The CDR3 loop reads CASKRDVGETQYF. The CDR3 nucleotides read TGCGCCAGCAAAAGGGACGTTGGAGAGACCCAGTACTTC.